The T cell receptor beta chain described here comes from a study of blood T cell repertoires in COVID-19. Profiling relied on immunoSEQ multiplex PCR, and the TCRdb table lists in-frame clones only, not all of them. The table lists approximately 390,000 clones, about 83% of them singletons. Trimming took 6 bases from V and 5 from J, leaving 13 bases between them. Germline CDR1 reads MNHEY; CDR2 reads SVGAGI. The CDR3 runs 13 residues. Donors in Cohort 3 who had recovered were those with two negative PCRs, healthcare professional clearance, or resolution of their symptoms. The receptor's source is a woman between 50 and 59 years old who had recovered from COVID-19. The sample consisted of PBMCs or T cells enriched from blood (not recorded which). The chain links TRBV6-5 to TRBJ2-5; D is possibly TRBD2 (5 bases). CDR3 region: CASRRVPHETQYF. The DNA of the CDR3 is TGTGCCAGCAGGCGGGTCCCCCACGAGACCCAGTACTTC.